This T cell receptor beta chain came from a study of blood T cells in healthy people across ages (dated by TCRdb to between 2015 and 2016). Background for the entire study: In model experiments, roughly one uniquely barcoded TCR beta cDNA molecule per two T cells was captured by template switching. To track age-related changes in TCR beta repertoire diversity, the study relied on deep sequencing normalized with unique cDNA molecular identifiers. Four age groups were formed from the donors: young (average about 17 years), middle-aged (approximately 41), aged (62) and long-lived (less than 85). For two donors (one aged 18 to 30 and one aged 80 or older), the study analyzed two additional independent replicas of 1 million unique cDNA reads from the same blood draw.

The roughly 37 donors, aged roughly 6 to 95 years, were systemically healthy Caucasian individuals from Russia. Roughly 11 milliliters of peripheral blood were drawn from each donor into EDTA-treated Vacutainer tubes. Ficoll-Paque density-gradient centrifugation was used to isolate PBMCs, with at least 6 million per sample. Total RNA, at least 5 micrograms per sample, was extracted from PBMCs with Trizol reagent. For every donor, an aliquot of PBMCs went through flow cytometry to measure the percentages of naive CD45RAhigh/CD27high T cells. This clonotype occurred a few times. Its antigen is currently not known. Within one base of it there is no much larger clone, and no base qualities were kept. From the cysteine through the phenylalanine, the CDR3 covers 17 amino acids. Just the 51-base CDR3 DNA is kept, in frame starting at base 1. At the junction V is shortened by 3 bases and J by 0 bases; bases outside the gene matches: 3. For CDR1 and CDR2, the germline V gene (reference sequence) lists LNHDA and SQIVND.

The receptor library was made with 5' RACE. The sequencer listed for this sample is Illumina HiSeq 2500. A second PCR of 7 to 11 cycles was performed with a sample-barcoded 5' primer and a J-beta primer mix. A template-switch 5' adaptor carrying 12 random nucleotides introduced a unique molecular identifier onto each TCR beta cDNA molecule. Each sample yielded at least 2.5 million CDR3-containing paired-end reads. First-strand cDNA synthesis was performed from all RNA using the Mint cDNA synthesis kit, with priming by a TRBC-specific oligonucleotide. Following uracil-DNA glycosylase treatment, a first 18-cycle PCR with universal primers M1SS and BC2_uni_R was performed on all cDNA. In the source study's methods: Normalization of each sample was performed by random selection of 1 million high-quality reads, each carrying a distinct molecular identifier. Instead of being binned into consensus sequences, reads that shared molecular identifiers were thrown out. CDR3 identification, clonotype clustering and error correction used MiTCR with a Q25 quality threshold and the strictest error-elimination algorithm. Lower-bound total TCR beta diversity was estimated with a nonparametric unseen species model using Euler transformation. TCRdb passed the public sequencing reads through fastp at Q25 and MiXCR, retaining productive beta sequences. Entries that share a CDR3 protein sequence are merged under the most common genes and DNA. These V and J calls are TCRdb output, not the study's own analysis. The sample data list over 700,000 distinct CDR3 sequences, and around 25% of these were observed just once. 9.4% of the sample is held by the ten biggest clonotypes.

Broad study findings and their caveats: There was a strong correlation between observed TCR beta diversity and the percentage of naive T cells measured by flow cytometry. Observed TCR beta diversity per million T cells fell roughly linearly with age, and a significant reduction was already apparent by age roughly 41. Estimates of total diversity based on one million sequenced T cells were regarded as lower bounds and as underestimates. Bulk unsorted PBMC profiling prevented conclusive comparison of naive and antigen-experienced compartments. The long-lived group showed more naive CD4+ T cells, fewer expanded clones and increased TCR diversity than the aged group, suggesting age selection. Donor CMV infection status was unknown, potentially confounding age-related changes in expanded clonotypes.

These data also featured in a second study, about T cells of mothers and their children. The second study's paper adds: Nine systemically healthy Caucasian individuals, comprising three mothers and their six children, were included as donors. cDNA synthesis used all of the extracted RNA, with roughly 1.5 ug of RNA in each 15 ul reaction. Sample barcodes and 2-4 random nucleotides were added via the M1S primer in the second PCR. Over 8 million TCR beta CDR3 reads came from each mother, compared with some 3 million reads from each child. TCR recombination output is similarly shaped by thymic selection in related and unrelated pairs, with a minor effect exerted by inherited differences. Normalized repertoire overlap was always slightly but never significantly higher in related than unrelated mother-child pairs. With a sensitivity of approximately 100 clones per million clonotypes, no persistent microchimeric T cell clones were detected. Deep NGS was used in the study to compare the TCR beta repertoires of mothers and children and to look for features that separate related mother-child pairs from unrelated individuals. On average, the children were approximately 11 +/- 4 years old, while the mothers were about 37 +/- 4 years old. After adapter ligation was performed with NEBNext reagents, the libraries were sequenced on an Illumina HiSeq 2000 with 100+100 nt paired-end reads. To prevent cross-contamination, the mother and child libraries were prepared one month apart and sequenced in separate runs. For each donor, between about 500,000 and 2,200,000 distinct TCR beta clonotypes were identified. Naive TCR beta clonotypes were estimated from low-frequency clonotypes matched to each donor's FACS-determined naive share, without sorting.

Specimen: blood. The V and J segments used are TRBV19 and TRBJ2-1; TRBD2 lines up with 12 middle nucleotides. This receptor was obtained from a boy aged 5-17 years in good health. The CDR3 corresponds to CASSMASGRDSYNEQFF. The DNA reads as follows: TGTGCCAGTAGTATGGCTAGCGGGAGGGACTCCTACAATGAGCAGTTCTTC.